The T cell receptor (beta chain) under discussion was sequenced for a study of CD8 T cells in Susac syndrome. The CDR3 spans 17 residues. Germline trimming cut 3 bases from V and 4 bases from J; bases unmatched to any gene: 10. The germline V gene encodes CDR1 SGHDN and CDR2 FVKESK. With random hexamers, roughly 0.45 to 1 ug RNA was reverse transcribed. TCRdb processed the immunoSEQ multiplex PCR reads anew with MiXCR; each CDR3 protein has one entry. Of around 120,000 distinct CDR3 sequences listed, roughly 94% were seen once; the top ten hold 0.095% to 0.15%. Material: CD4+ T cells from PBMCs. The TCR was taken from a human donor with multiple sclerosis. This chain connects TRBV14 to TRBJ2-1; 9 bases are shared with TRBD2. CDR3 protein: CASSQDLASGVYNEQFF. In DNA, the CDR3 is TGTGCCAGCAGCCAGGATCTCGCTAGCGGGGTTTACAATGAGCAGTTCTTC.